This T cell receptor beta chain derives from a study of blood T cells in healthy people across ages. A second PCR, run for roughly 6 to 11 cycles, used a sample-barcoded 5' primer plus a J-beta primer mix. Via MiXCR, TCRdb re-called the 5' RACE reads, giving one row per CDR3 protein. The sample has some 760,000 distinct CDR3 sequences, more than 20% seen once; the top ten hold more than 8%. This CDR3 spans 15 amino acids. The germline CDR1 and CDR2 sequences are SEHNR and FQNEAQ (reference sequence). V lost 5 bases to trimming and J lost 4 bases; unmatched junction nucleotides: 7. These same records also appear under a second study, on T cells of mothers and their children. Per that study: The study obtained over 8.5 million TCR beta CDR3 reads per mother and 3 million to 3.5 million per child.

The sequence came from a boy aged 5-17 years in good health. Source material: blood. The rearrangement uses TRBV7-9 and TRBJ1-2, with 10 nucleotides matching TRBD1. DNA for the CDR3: TGTGCCAGCAGCCATGAGACAGGGGGCGGCTATGGCTACACCTTC. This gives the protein CASSHETGGGYGYTF.